These 25 T cell receptor beta chains came from one sample sequenced in a study of human T cells and chemical hapten exposure. The time point denotes: patch test 3, about 24 weeks after DPC sensitization. Treatment meaning: therapeutic diphenylcyclopropenone sensitization with weekly scalp DPC. TCRdb reprocessed the RACE reads via MiXCR and lists one record per CDR3 protein. The table includes some 52,000 distinct CDR3 sequences, 9.9% detected once. Sequences were derived from whole blood, sampled in connection with sensitization to the hapten diphenylcyclopropenone (DPC). The receptors derive from a woman aged 40 to 49 with alopecia areata. Some clones in this sample may be carry-over from other donors' samples.

The chain links TRBV21-1 to TRBJ2-7; the DNA was not used to check the table's D call, TRBD1. TRBV21-1 represents a pseudogene. The CDR3 consists of 16 residues. The chain's CDR3 is CASILNSGTDPYEQYF. CDR3 DNA sequence: TGTGCCAGCATCCTTAACTCCGGGACCGACCCCTACGAGCAGTACTTC.

The sample holds many counts of this clonotype. This chain links TRBV6-1 with TRBJ2-5, with a tentative D call TRBD2 (7 bases). This CDR3 contains 15 residues. The germline V gene encodes CDR1 MNHNS and CDR2 SASEGT. The ends were cut back, 2 bases at V and 4 bases at J, with 14 bases in the middle. CDR3 DNA: TGTGCCAGCAGTGAACGTTCGGGGGGCCCAGAGACCCAGTACTTC. Protein: CASSERSGGPETQYF.

This clonotype appeared many times. The chain joins TRBV7-9 to TRBJ1-1; perhaps TRBD1 as D (5 bases). The germline gives CDR1 SEHNR, CDR2 FQNEAQ (reference sequence). The CDR3 is 14 amino acids. Trimming cost V 5 bases and J 3 bases, with 13 bases left between them. CDR3 region: CASSLGAGHTEAFF. The DNA for the CDR3 is TGTGCCAGCAGCCTAGGGGCCGGCCACACTGAAGCTTTCTTT. Drawing the rest from reference TRBV7-9 and TRBJ1-1, the complete variable domain is DTGVSQNPRHKITKRGQNVTFRCDPISEHNRLYWYRQTLGQGPEFLTYFQNEAQLEKSRLLSDRFSAERPKGSFSTLEIQRTEQGDSAMYLCASSLGAGHTEAFFGQGTRLTVV.

This clonotype was found many times. This sequence joins TRBV6-1 and TRBJ1-1; tentatively, D is TRBD1 (5 bases). CDR3 length equals 14 residues. The V and J ends lost 4 bases and 1 base respectively, with 10 bases between them. CDR1 is MNHNS and CDR2 is SASEGT in the germline V gene. The chain's CDR3 is CASSAQGWNTEAFF. In nucleotides, the CDR3 is TGTGCCAGCAGTGCGCAGGGTTGGAACACTGAAGCTTTCTTT.

This clonotype has more than one count but fewer than ten. The chain recombines TRBV28 with TRBJ1-2; D unresolved. There are 11 residues in the CDR3. Germline CDR1 is MDHEN and CDR2 is SYDVKM. V was shortened by 8 bases and J by 3 bases, with 7 bases between the two germline ends. CDR3 in DNA: TGTGCCAGCCGGCAGGACTATGGCTACACCTTC. It encodes CASRQDYGYTF.

This clonotype was counted ten times or more. The chain is built from TRBV20-1 and TRBJ2-7; TRBD2 agrees at 9 bases. After removal of 0 bases from V and 2 bases from J, the junction contained 5 bases not matched to a gene. Germline CDR1 reads DFQATT; CDR2 reads SNEGSKA (reference sequence). CDR3 size: 15 residues. Here the CDR3 reads CSARDAGGSAYEQYF. In DNA, the CDR3 is TGCAGTGCTAGAGATGCGGGGGGGAGCGCCTACGAGCAGTACTTC.

This clonotype has a count of ten or more. The genes are TRBV6-6 and TRBJ1-2; 8 bases fit TRBD1. Germline-derived CDR1 and CDR2 are MNHNY and SVGAGI (reference sequence). The J segment lost 8 bases and the V segment lost 7 bases, leaving 12 bases of the junction unmatched. The CDR3 has 14 amino acids. CDR3 nucleotides: TGTGCCAGCAACCGAATGGACAGGGAGGGAGGCTACACCTTC. It specifies CASNRMDREGGYTF.

The chain combines TRBV27 with TRBJ2-1; D remains ambiguous. This CDR3 is built from 13 residues. Looked up from germline, CDR1 is MNHEY and CDR2 is SMNVEV (reference sequence). Trimming pared 5 bases from V and 3 bases from J, leaving 8 bases between. CDR3 coding DNA: TGTGCCAGCAGTGCAGGCTACTACAATGAGCAGTTCTTC. It translates to CASSAGYYNEQFF.

The V gene is TRBV5-1, the J gene TRBJ1-1; D gene uncertain. Germline assignment: CDR1 SGHRS and CDR2 YFSETQ. This CDR3 has 13 amino acids. The V and J ends lost 4 bases and 8 bases respectively, with 15 bases between them. The CDR3 spells CASSLRFVGEAFF. For the CDR3, the DNA is TGCGCCAGCAGCCTCAGATTTGTCGGAGAAGCTTTCTTT.

This clonotype was counted between two and nine times. This chain uses TRBV19 with TRBJ1-5, with D tentatively TRBD1 (6 bases). The CDR3 spans 14 residues. The germline CDR1 and CDR2 sequences are LNHDA and SQIVND (reference sequence). V lost 2 bases and J lost 3, with 8 bases in between. In DNA, the CDR3 is TGTGCCAGTAGTATACGGACAGTCAATCAGCCCCAGCATTTT. Its protein is CASSIRTVNQPQHF.

The chain employs TRBV4-3 and TRBJ1-1; possibly TRBD1 for D (5 bases). Looked up from germline, CDR1 is LGHNA and CDR2 is YSLEER. The length of the CDR3 is 13 residues. Trimming removed 5 bases from V and 4 bases from J, with 11 bases in between. CDR3 region: CASSAGRGTEAFF. The CDR3 DNA reads TGCGCCAGCAGCGCGGGGCGCGGCACTGAAGCTTTCTTT.

The CDR3 sequence is CSAARTGIYGYTF. CDR3 in DNA: TGCAGTGCAGCTCGGACAGGGATCTATGGCTACACCTTC. This chain links TRBV20-1 with TRBJ1-2; the match to TRBD1 covers 8 bases. The germline gives CDR1 DFQATT, CDR2 SNEGSKA (reference sequence). CDR3 length equals 13 residues. The J segment lost 4 bases and the V segment lost 6 bases, leaving 7 bases of the junction unmatched.

Many counts were recorded for this clonotype. This chain connects TRBV29-1 to TRBJ2-3; TRBD1 matches 7 bases. Per germline, CDR1 SQVTM and CDR2 ANQGSEA. Germline trimming cut 4 bases from V and 4 bases from J; bases unmatched to any gene: 5. The CDR3 has 13 amino acids. The CDR3 DNA sequence: TGCAGCGTTGGACAGGGCTTGCCAGATACGCAGTATTTT. Protein sequence: CSVGQGLPDTQYF.

This chain links TRBV3-1 with TRBJ2-3; 13 positions agree with TRBD2. Trimming removed 5 bases from V and 7 bases from J; junction bases left unmatched: 6. CDR1 and CDR2 from the germline V gene are LGHDT and YNNKEL (reference sequence). The CDR3 totals 15 residues. This CDR3 reads CASSYGTSGVNTQYF. The CDR3 DNA reads TGTGCCAGCAGCTACGGGACTAGCGGGGTAAATACGCAGTATTTT.

This clonotype was observed many times. Here the CDR3 reads CASSGGVLAGYEQYF. The CDR3 nucleotides read TGTGCCAGCAGTGGGGGGGTACTAGCGGGCTACGAGCAGTACTTC. The V and J genes are TRBV6-5 and TRBJ2-7; 9 positions match TRBD2. The CDR3 contains 15 residues. Germline V gene data show CDR1 as MNHEY and CDR2 as SVGAGI. Unmatched junction bases numbered 8, after V lost 5 bases and J lost 3 bases.

The sample holds a few counts of this clonotype. The chain uses TRBV20-1 and TRBJ2-5; D perhaps matches TRBD2 (5 bases). Trimming shortened V by 2 bases and J by 4 bases, and 14 bases separated the two germline ends. Germline CDR1 and CDR2: DFQATT and SNEGSKA (reference sequence). The CDR3 is 14 amino acids. The CDR3 protein is CSARISQSGETQYF. The CDR3, as DNA: TGCAGTGCTAGAATCTCTCAAAGCGGAGAGACCCAGTACTTC.

In its sample, this clonotype was seen a few times. The chain carries TRBV6-6 and TRBJ1-3; D perhaps matches TRBD1 (5 bases). Germline values: CDR1 MNHNY, CDR2 SVGAGI (reference sequence). The CDR3 is 15 amino acids. The V gene lost 6 bases and the J gene lost 0 bases, with 12 bases spanning the gap. The DNA for the CDR3 is TGTGCCAGCAGGCTACCGGGGGGCTCTGGAAACACCATATATTTT. Its protein is CASRLPGGSGNTIYF.

In this sample, this clonotype turned up a few times. The rearrangement joins TRBV20-1 to TRBJ1-1, with D maybe TRBD1 (5 bases). Germline V gene data show CDR1 as DFQATT and CDR2 as SNEGSKA (reference sequence). The V end lost 4 bases, the J end lost 0 bases, and 9 bases lay between the germline ends. This CDR3 is built from 13 residues. The CDR3 DNA reads as TGCAGTGCTACGGGACGGATGAACACTGAAGCTTTCTTT. Translating gives CSATGRMNTEAFF.

In this sample, this clonotype turned up a few times. V and J are TRBV29-1 and TRBJ2-5, with a tentative D call TRBD1 (5 bases). This CDR3 has 16 amino acids. Germline lookup yields CDR1 SQVTM and CDR2 ANQGSEA. V lost 6 bases and J lost 1, with 21 bases in between. The CDR3 spells CSVDASRGLSQETQYF. The CDR3 DNA follows: TGCAGCGTAGATGCTTCTAGGGGATTGAGCCAAGAGACCCAGTACTTC.

In its sample, this clonotype was seen a few times. This chain links TRBV14 with TRBJ1-4; D might be TRBD1 (6 bases). CDR1 SGHDN and CDR2 FVKESK come from the germline V gene. The CDR3 spans 15 residues. V shed 2 bases and J shed 4 bases, with 11 bases lying between them. The CDR3 nucleotides are TGTGCCAGCAGCCAAAACAGGGCTTATAATGAAAAACTGTTTTTT. It translates to CASSQNRAYNEKLFF.

This clonotype was picked up many times. The V and J genes are TRBV2 and TRBJ1-2; D might be TRBD1 (6 bases). This CDR3 has 12 amino acids. Trimming left V 5 bases short and J 6 bases short, with 10 bases between. Germline CDR1 reads SNHLY; CDR2 reads FYNNEI. For the CDR3, the DNA is TGTGCCAGCAGTACAACAGGGAATGGCTACACCTTC. Its translation is CASSTTGNGYTF.

The genes are TRBV7-2 and TRBJ2-1, with D possibly matching TRBD2 (5 bases). V was cut by 1 base and J by 8 bases, with 18 bases left in between. CDR3 size: 16 residues. CDR1 SGHTA and CDR2 FQGNSA come from the germline V gene. DNA for the CDR3: TGTGCCAGCAGCTTAGAAGGGAGAGCCCGGACGGATGAGCAGTTCTTC. Translating gives CASSLEGRARTDEQFF.

The chain has TRBV7-9 and TRBJ1-1; perhaps TRBD1 as D (6 bases). V was cut by 1 base and J by 6 bases, with 12 bases left in between. The V gene's germline CDR1 is SEHNR and CDR2 FQNEAQ (reference sequence). CDR3 size: 14 residues. The CDR3 nucleotides read TGTGCCAGCAGCTTAGAACGGGGGGCCGCTGAAGCTTTCTTT. Translating gives CASSLERGAAEAFF. The full variable domain, its missing parts supplied by reference TRBV7-9 and TRBJ1-1, is DTGVSQNPRHKITKRGQNVTFRCDPISEHNRLYWYRQTLGQGPEFLTYFQNEAQLEKSRLLSDRFSAERPKGSFSTLEIQRTEQGDSAMYLCASSLERGAAEAFFGQGTRLTVV.

The chain employs TRBV14 and TRBJ1-1; TRBD1 aligns across 7 bases. This CDR3 is 15 amino acids long. Germline V lookup: CDR1 SGHDN, CDR2 FVKESK. V was clipped by 4 bases and J by 4 bases; unmatched bases: 9. This CDR3 is CASSRYRGRGTEAFF. CDR3 sequence (DNA): TGTGCCAGCAGCCGATACAGGGGAAGGGGCACTGAAGCTTTCTTT.

J is TRBJ1-5 and V is TRBV6-6; 7 nucleotides align to TRBD1. The germline V gene has CDR1 MNHNY and CDR2 SVGAGI (reference sequence). The CDR3 spans 14 residues. Trimming at V came to 0 bases and at J to 5 bases, leaving 1 base not matched to a gene. CDR3 loop: CASSYSTGYQPQHF. As DNA, the CDR3 is TGTGCCAGCAGTTACTCGACAGGGTATCAGCCCCAGCATTTT.